Shown below are 15 T cell receptor beta chains from a single sample sequenced in a study of shared clonotypes between healthy human individuals. CD45RO-negative, CCR7-positively selected cells formed the naive CD8 fraction, excluding terminally differentiated effector memory CD45RA+ cells. Assay: immunoSEQ multiplex PCR; the TCRdb copy retains only in-frame clones and omits some. The top ten clones hold about 1.7% of a sample with about 2.1 million clones, around 95% of them seen once. Sequenced: naive CD8+ T cells from PBMCs. Receptors were obtained from a man between 18 and 35 years old in good health. Some clones in this sample may be carry-over from other donors' samples.

The gene calls are TRBV19 and TRBJ1-1; tentative D call: TRBD1 (6 bases). The CDR3 spans 20 residues. With 3 bases removed from V and 1 base from J, the gap between germline ends came to 27 bases. Germline V gene sequence: CDR1 LNHDA, CDR2 SQIVND (reference sequence). This CDR3 is CASSIRTGDKSGEWNTEAFF. Here the CDR3 DNA reads TGTGCCAGTAGTATTCGGACCGGGGACAAGAGCGGGGAATGGAACACTGAAGCTTTCTTT. Variable domain in full (rest from reference TRBV19 and TRBJ1-1): DGGITQSPKYLFRKEGQNVTLSCEQNLNHDAMYWYRQDPGQGLRLIYYSQIVNDFQKGDIAEGYSVSREKKESFPLTVTSAQKNPTAFYLCASSIRTGDKSGEWNTEAFFGQGTRLTVV.

The gene calls are TRBV27 and TRBJ2-2; TRBD2 matches at 8 bases. The V gene end was trimmed by 6 bases and the J gene end by 4 bases; junction bases not matched to a gene: 7. CDR1 is MNHEY, CDR2 SMNVEV, per germline (reference sequence). The CDR3 runs to 15 residues. The CDR3: CASRSPSGLTGELFF. Written as DNA, the CDR3 is TGTGCCAGCAGGTCCCCTAGCGGGCTCACCGGGGAGCTGTTTTTT.

This clone appeared once. The chain carries TRBV6-6 and TRBJ2-3, with D perhaps TRBD2 (6 bases). V lost 3 bases, J lost 2 bases, and 15 bases lay in between. This CDR3 has 16 residues. CDR1 is MNHNY, CDR2 SVGAGI, per germline (reference sequence). This CDR3 reads CASSYYRDSPTDTQYF. For the CDR3, the DNA is TGTGCCAGCAGTTATTACCGGGACTCTCCCACAGATACGCAGTATTTT.

This rearrangement joins TRBV19 to TRBJ2-2; D gene uncertain. Germline loops: CDR1 LNHDA, CDR2 SQIVND (reference sequence). Trimming shortened V by 3 bases and J by 5 bases, and 10 bases separated the two germline ends. This CDR3 contains 14 residues. The DNA of the CDR3 is TGTGCCAGTAGTATTTTCGGCGGTACCGGGGAGCTGTTTTTT. Translation: CASSIFGGTGELFF.

Comments on this clone: Additional DNA sequences in this sample encode the identical CDR3. The V call is TRBV27, the J call TRBJ2-2; tentatively, D is TRBD1 (5 bases). Germline V gives CDR1 MNHEY, CDR2 SMNVEV (reference sequence). V lost 9 bases and J 2 bases, leaving 10 bases between the germline ends. The CDR3 spans 13 residues. The DNA of the CDR3 is TGTGCCAGTTCGACAGCCAACACCGGGGAGCTGTTTTTT. Translation: CASSTANTGELFF.

As regards this clone: Other DNA sequences in this specimen translate into the identical CDR3. The chain has TRBV4-1 and TRBJ2-7; D is unclear. The CDR3 is made up of 13 amino acids. Trimming pared 1 base from V and 1 base from J, leaving 5 bases between. CDR1 and CDR2 from the germline V gene are MGHRA and YSYEKL. CDR3 protein: CASSQVLSYEQYF. The CDR3 DNA is TGCGCCAGCAGCCAAGTTCTTTCCTACGAGCAGTACTTC.

On this clone itself: One junction end disagrees with the germline gene, perhaps due to a read error. The chain has TRBV9 and TRBJ2-7; possible D gene TRBD2, 6 bases. There are 13 residues in the CDR3. CDR1 is SGDLS, CDR2 YYNGEE, per germline. CDR3 in DNA: TGTGCCAGCAGCATGGGACTTTCCTCCGAGCAGTACTTC. Amino acid sequence: CASSMGLSSEQYF.

The chain uses TRBV14 and TRBJ2-1; D may be TRBD1 or TRBD2 (5 bases each). V lost 6 bases and J lost 9, with 15 bases in between. This CDR3 has 13 residues. The germline gives CDR1 SGHDN, CDR2 FVKESK. In nucleotides, the CDR3 is TGTGCCAGCAGAGAAAACGGGGCGCGTGAGCAGTTCTTC. Translated: CASRENGAREQFF.

V and J are TRBV6-6 and TRBJ2-7; 7 bases align to TRBD1. From germline, CDR1 is MNHNY and CDR2 SVGAGI (reference sequence). V lost 2 bases and J lost 1; bases outside the gene matches: 2. The CDR3 is made up of 14 amino acids. CDR3 sequence: CASSYPTGSYEQYF. The CDR3 DNA follows: TGTGCCAGCAGTTACCCGACAGGGTCCTACGAGCAGTACTTC.

The chain joins TRBV9 to TRBJ2-5, with 10 bases identical to TRBD1. From germline, CDR1 is SGDLS and CDR2 YYNGEE. Trimming removed 0 bases from V and 5 bases from J; junction bases left unmatched: 4. This CDR3 has 15 amino acids. CDR3 amino acids: CASSVADRGRETQYF. The CDR3 coding sequence is TGTGCCAGCAGCGTAGCTGACAGGGGGCGGGAGACCCAGTACTTC.

This sequence joins TRBV5-5 and TRBJ1-1; a possible D gene is TRBD1 (5 bases). Germline V CDR1 and CDR2: SGHKS, YYEKEE (reference sequence). Trimming took off 0 bases at V and 5 bases at J, with 11 bases between the two ends. The CDR3 is 14 amino acids. The CDR3 spells CASSLDLGGTEAFF. In nucleotides, the CDR3 is TGTGCCAGCAGCTTGGATCTCGGGGGTACTGAAGCTTTCTTT.

The chain joins TRBV9 to TRBJ2-2; 12 bases map to TRBD2. The CDR3 length is 20 residues. V trimming: 0 bases; J trimming: 4 bases; junction bases outside the gene matches: 13. The germline V gene encodes CDR1 SGDLS and CDR2 YYNGEE. The CDR3 spells CASSVGPGLAGGPPTGELFF. Written as DNA, the CDR3 is TGTGCCAGCAGCGTAGGGCCTGGGCTAGCGGGAGGGCCCCCCACCGGGGAGCTGTTTTTT.

J is TRBJ2-1 and V is TRBV28; D possibly corresponds to TRBD1 (6 bases). V was trimmed by 3 bases and J by 0 bases, leaving 12 bases between them. This CDR3 has 16 residues. Per the germline V gene, CDR1 is MDHEN and CDR2 is SYDVKM. The DNA of the CDR3 is TGTGCCAGCAGTTTGGCAGGGGCTAGCTCCTACAATGAGCAGTTCTTC. This gives the protein CASSLAGASSYNEQFF.

V usage is TRBV2 and J usage is TRBJ2-7, with 13 bases fitting TRBD2. The CDR3 has 16 amino acids. V gave up 0 bases and J gave up 4 bases; unmatched junction bases: 3. Looked up from germline, CDR1 is SNHLY and CDR2 is FYNNEI. For the CDR3, the DNA is TGTGCCAGCAGTGAAGCCGGACTAGCGGGAGAGTACGAGCAGTACTTC. Its protein product is CASSEAGLAGEYEQYF.

The CDR3 is CASSLYRPIKTGLNTEAFF. The CDR3 DNA reads as TGTGCCAGCAGCTTGTACAGGCCCATCAAGACGGGGTTGAACACTGAAGCTTTCTTT. The chain combines TRBV11-2 with TRBJ1-1, with D possibly being TRBD1 (5 bases). The CDR3 totals 19 residues. Trimming pared 3 bases from V and 0 bases from J, leaving 23 bases between. CDR1 SGHAT and CDR2 FQNNGV come from the germline V gene.